The T cell receptor (beta chain) described here comes from a study of breast tumors, draining lymph nodes, adjacent tissues. General observations from the study: Data only fit, rather than demonstrated, lymph node origin of most tumor T cells. Tumors had less TCR diversity than lymph nodes, more than nontumor tissue. Luminal-like breast cancer showed significantly higher tumor–nontumor repertoire similarity than basal-like.

Each CDR3 protein is one row after TCRdb ran MiXCR on the multiplex PCR reads. The repertoire holds roughly 17,000 distinct CDR3 sequences, with less than 75% as singletons. This clonotype is medium-sized. What it binds is not known. The V gene lost 4 bases and the J gene lost 0 bases, with 13 bases spanning the gap. The germline V gene encodes CDR1 SQVTM and CDR2 ANQGSEA. The CDR3 covers 14 residues. Sequencing input: tumor-adjacent breast tissue. The V gene is TRBV29-1, the J gene TRBJ2-7; no clear D gene. This clonotype originated in a female donor with breast cancer. Some clones in this sample may be carry-over from other donors' samples. The CDR3 loop is CSVASQYNSYEQYF. In nucleotides, the CDR3 is TGCAGCGTTGCGTCTCAGTACAACTCCTACGAGCAGTACTTC.